These 16 T cell receptor beta chains were all obtained from the same sample, sequenced in a study of blood T cell repertoires in COVID-19. Assay used: immunoSEQ multiplex PCR; TCRdb lists only in-frame clones, some missing. The sample lists 390,000 or so clones, about nine tenths occurring once. Sequencing input: peripheral blood. These receptors all come from a woman aged 25 to 39 with active or convalescent COVID-19.

This sequence joins TRBV19 and TRBJ2-5; tentatively, D is TRBD1 (6 bases). CDR3 size: 14 residues. Trimming cost V 4 bases and J 4 bases, with 13 bases left between them. Germline V CDR1 and CDR2: LNHDA, SQIVND (reference sequence). The CDR3 spells CASSTLQGRETQYF. For the CDR3, the DNA is TGTGCCAGTAGTACCCTACAGGGAAGAGAGACCCAGTACTTC. Combining the CDR3 with reference TRBV19 and TRBJ2-5 gives the whole variable domain DGGITQSPKYLFRKEGQNVTLSCEQNLNHDAMYWYRQDPGQGLRLIYYSQIVNDFQKGDIAEGYSVSREKKESFPLTVTSAQKNPTAFYLCASSTLQGRETQYFGPGTRLLVL.

The chain links TRBV7-8 to TRBJ2-1; D is perhaps TRBD1 (7 bases). Germline CDR1 is SGHVS and CDR2 is FQNEAQ. The CDR3 sequence is 15 residues long. The germline V and J ends were trimmed by 0 bases and 9 bases, with 15 bases remaining between them. In DNA, the CDR3 is TGTGCCAGCAGCTTAGCGCGGGACAGAGGGGTTGAGCAGTTCTTC. Translated: CASSLARDRGVEQFF.

V is TRBV3-1 (or the pseudogene TRBV3-2) and J is TRBJ2-3; TRBD2 matches at 7 bases. Germline CDR1 is LGHDT and CDR2 is YNNKEL (reference sequence). V shed 0 bases and J 1 base; nucleotides not matched to a gene: 7. The CDR3 sequence is 17 residues long. CDR3 residues: CASSQDGLLAGTDTQYF. The CDR3 region has the DNA TGTGCCAGCAGCCAAGACGGGTTGCTAGCGGGCACAGATACGCAGTATTTT.

The genes are TRBV7-6 and TRBJ2-1; 8 positions match TRBD1. The CDR3 runs 15 residues. Germline V gene sequence: CDR1 SGHVS, CDR2 FNYEAQ. After removal of 5 bases from V and 6 bases from J, the junction contained 9 bases not matched to a gene. The CDR3 protein is CASSPRDRKTNEQFF. The DNA of the CDR3 is TGTGCCAGCAGCCCTCGGGACAGGAAAACCAATGAGCAGTTCTTC. Together with reference TRBV7-6 and TRBJ2-1, the CDR3 gives the full variable domain: GAGVSQSPRYKVTKRGQDVALRCDPISGHVSLYWYRQALGQGPEFLTYFNYEAQQDKSGLPNDRFSAERPEGSISTLTIQRTEQRDSAMYRCASSPRDRKTNEQFFGPGTRLTVL.

The CDR3 sequence is CASSPGGGSPAYGYTF. The CDR3 nucleotides are TGTGCCAGCAGTCCGGGCGGGGGGAGCCCGGCGTATGGCTACACCTTC. This chain links TRBV28 with TRBJ1-2, with D possibly being TRBD1 (5 bases). Trimming removed 5 bases from V and 5 bases from J, with 21 bases in between. Germline CDR1 reads MDHEN; CDR2 reads SYDVKM. The CDR3 loop spans 16 amino acids.

V is TRBV7-9 and J is TRBJ1-2, with D hard to call. V lost 1 base and J lost 6, with 9 bases in between. Germline loops: CDR1 SEHNR, CDR2 FQNEAQ (reference sequence). This CDR3 spans 13 amino acids. CDR3 sequence: CASSLERTDGYTF. The CDR3 DNA reads TGTGCCAGCAGCTTAGAGCGTACGGATGGCTACACCTTC.

The chain uses TRBV11-2 and TRBJ2-1, with 7 bases fitting TRBD1. The CDR3 sequence is 16 residues long. J was trimmed by 12 bases and V by 5 bases; bases with no gene match: 19. Germline V CDR1 and CDR2: SGHAT, FQNNGV. The CDR3 nucleotides are TGTGCCAGCAGCCCCAGACAGGGTGGGATCTACCATGGGCAGTTCTTC. This encodes CASSPRQGGIYHGQFF. Full variable domain (outside the CDR3, taken from reference TRBV11-2 and TRBJ2-1): EAGVAQSPRYKIIEKRQSVAFWCNPISGHATLYWYQQILGQGPKLLIQFQNNGVVDDSQLPKDRFSAERLKGVDSTLKIQPAKLEDSAVYLCASSPRQGGIYHGQFFGPGTRLTVL.

The J gene is TRBJ1-2, the V gene TRBV11-2; 9 bases align to TRBD1. This CDR3 has 16 amino acids. J lost 3 bases, V lost 5 bases, and 10 bases had no gene match. The germline CDR1 and CDR2 sequences are SGHAT and FQNNGV. The CDR3 DNA reads as TGTGCCAGCAGCGAATTACAGGGGGCGCGGTACTATGGCTACACCTTC. This translates into CASSELQGARYYGYTF.

The chain joins TRBV12-3 or TRBV12-4 to TRBJ1-4; D gene ambiguous. This CDR3 has 13 residues. Trimming removed 4 bases from V and 4 bases from J, with 7 bases in between. This chain's CDR3 is CASSYGGNEKLFF. CDR3 DNA: TGTGCCAGCAGTTATGGCGGTAATGAAAAACTGTTTTTT.

The V and J genes are TRBV9 and TRBJ2-3; TRBD2 matches at 11 bases. The CDR3 consists of 17 residues. The V gene's germline CDR1 is SGDLS and CDR2 YYNGEE. V was pared by 4 bases and J by 0 bases, with 7 bases of the junction left unmatched. CDR3 nucleotide sequence: TGTGCCAGCAGCCCTCGGACTAGCGGGTTCAGCACAGATACGCAGTATTTT. It is translated as CASSPRTSGFSTDTQYF.

V and J are TRBV10-2 and TRBJ1-5, with D hard to call. This CDR3 is built from 16 residues. Trimming shortened V by 0 bases and J by 0 bases, and 9 bases separated the two germline ends. Germline V gene data show CDR1 as WSHSY and CDR2 as SAAADI. The CDR3 spells CASSESLRVSNQPQHF. CDR3 bases: TGCGCCAGCAGTGAGTCGCTGCGGGTTAGCAATCAGCCCCAGCATTTT.

This chain uses TRBV6-5 with TRBJ1-2; D remains unclear. Trimming cost V 0 bases and J 3 bases, with 14 bases left between them. The CDR3 covers 16 residues. The germline V gene has CDR1 MNHEY and CDR2 SVGAGI. The CDR3 spells CASSYSIGSDYYGYTF. The CDR3 coding sequence is TGTGCCAGCAGTTACTCGATCGGCTCGGACTACTATGGCTACACCTTC.

The genes are TRBV7-2 and TRBJ2-1, with TRBD1 matching over 7 bases. Unmatched junction bases numbered 11, after V lost 5 bases and J lost 7 bases. The length of the CDR3 is 15 residues. Germline values: CDR1 SGHTA, CDR2 FQGNSA. The CDR3 DNA is TGTGCCAGCAGCGAGGGGGCTAGAGCTTTAAATGAGCAGTTCTTC. This encodes CASSEGARALNEQFF.

This chain uses TRBV6-5 with TRBJ1-2; D ambiguous. V lost 0 bases and J lost 3, with 11 bases in between. The CDR3 contains 15 residues. Per germline, CDR1 MNHEY and CDR2 SVGAGI. The CDR3: CASSYSGSDHYGYTF. In DNA, the CDR3 is TGTGCCAGCAGTTACTCCGGCAGCGATCACTATGGCTACACCTTC.

The rearrangement links TRBV6-4 to TRBJ2-1; D uncertain. Germline loops: CDR1 MRHNA, CDR2 SNTAGT. V was trimmed by 0 bases and J by 1 base, leaving 10 bases between them. This CDR3 has 16 residues. Here the CDR3 reads CASSDSGTSSYNEQFF. The DNA of the CDR3 is TGTGCCAGCAGTGACTCTGGTACTTCATCCTACAATGAGCAGTTCTTC.

This sequence joins TRBV6-2 or TRBV6-3 and TRBJ2-2, with TRBD2 identical over 14 bases. This CDR3 is built from 20 residues. Losses at the gene ends were 5 bases for V and 5 bases for J; bases not matched to a gene: 16. Germline V gene sequence: CDR1 MNHEY, CDR2 SVGEGT. The CDR3: CASSLIRGLAGGRWTGELFF. The DNA for the CDR3 is TGTGCCAGCAGTCTAATTAGAGGACTAGCGGGGGGCCGGTGGACCGGGGAGCTGTTTTTT.